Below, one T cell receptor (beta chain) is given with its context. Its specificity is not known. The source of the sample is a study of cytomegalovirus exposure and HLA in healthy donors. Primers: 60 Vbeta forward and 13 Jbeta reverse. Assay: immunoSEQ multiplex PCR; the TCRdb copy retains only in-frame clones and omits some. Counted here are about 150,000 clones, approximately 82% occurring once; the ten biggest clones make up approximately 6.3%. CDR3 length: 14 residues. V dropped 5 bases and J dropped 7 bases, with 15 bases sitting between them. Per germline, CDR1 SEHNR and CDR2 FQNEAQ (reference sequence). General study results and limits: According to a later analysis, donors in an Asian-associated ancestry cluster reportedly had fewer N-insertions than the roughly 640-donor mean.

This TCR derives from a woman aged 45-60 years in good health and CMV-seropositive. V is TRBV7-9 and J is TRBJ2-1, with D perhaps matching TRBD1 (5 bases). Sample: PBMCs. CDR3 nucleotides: TGTGCCAGCAGCCAGAGGTGGGGCTTAAATGAGCAGTTCTTC. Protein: CASSQRWGLNEQFF. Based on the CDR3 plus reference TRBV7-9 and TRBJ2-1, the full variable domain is DTGVSQNPRHKITKRGQNVTFRCDPISEHNRLYWYRQTLGQGPEFLTYFQNEAQLEKSRLLSDRFSAERPKGSFSTLEIQRTEQGDSAMYLCASSQRWGLNEQFFGPGTRLTVL.